A selection of T cell receptor beta chains follows, all from one sample in a study of Graves' ophthalmopathy and Graves' hyperthyroidism. TCRdb independently ran MiXCR on the multiplex PCR reads; one entry per CDR3 protein. The sample holds hundreds of thousands of distinct CDR3 sequences, roughly 21% seen once. The specimen was peripheral blood. These receptors came from a woman aged 18-30 years with stable Graves' hyperthyroidism. CDR3s include the opening cysteine and the closing phenylalanine or tryptophan. The order of the fields is CDR3 DNA, CDR3 protein, clone size, D gene, J gene, V gene. A D gene is named only where the DNA matches it firmly. Where a row states a size, it is once, few, many or the class of an expanded clone; other rows omit it.

CDR3 DNA: TGTGCCAGCAGCTTAGGTAGCGGGAGGACCCCCTACGAGCAGTACTTC
CDR3 protein: CASSLGSGRTPYEQYF
clone size: many
D gene: TRBD2
J gene: TRBJ2-7
V gene: TRBV7-2

CDR3 DNA: TGTGCCAGCAGCTTCCCGACTAGCGGGAGTGGTGAGACCCAGTACTTC
CDR3 protein: CASSFPTSGSGETQYF
clone size: -
D gene: TRBD2
J gene: TRBJ2-5
V gene: TRBV11-2

CDR3 DNA: TGTGCCAGCAGCTTCCCGACTAGCGGAGAATGGGGGTCGCGCGAGACCCAGTACTTC
CDR3 protein: CASSFPTSGEWGSRETQYF
clone size: many
D gene: TRBD2
J gene: TRBJ2-5
V gene: TRBV11-2

CDR3 DNA: TGTGCCAGCAGTTTTTCCGGGACAGGGGTTATCGAGCAGTACTTC
CDR3 protein: CASSFSGTGVIEQYF
clone size: many
D gene: TRBD1
J gene: TRBJ2-7
V gene: TRBV27

CDR3 DNA: TGTGCCAGCAGTCTGGTGACTAGCGGGAGGGCCATCGACGAGCAGTACTTC
CDR3 protein: CASSLVTSGRAIDEQYF
clone size: -
D gene: TRBD2
J gene: TRBJ2-7
V gene: TRBV28

CDR3 DNA: TGTGCCAGCAGCTCCCGACCAAACAGGGTCGTGAGCACTGAAGCTTTCTTT
CDR3 protein: CASSSRPNRVVSTEAFF
clone size: -
D gene: -
J gene: TRBJ1-1
V gene: TRBV6-1

CDR3 DNA: TGTGCCAGCAGGAGGACGGACGGCTACGAGCAGTACTTC
CDR3 protein: CASRRTDGYEQYF
clone size: few
D gene: -
J gene: TRBJ2-7
V gene: TRBV27

CDR3 DNA: TGTGCCAGCAGGCCACCACGGGGGTCAACGGGAAACACCATATATTTT
CDR3 protein: CASRPPRGSTGNTIYF
clone size: many
D gene: -
J gene: TRBJ1-3
V gene: TRBV27

CDR3 DNA: TGCGCCAGCAGCCAAGGTTACAGGGAAGCTAACTATGGCTACACCTTC
CDR3 protein: CASSQGYREANYGYTF
clone size: many
D gene: -
J gene: TRBJ1-2
V gene: TRBV4-1

CDR3 DNA: TGTGCCAGCAGCTTAGCGATGGGGGGGAACACTGAAGCTTTCTTT
CDR3 protein: CASSLAMGGNTEAFF
clone size: many
D gene: -
J gene: TRBJ1-1
V gene: TRBV7-2

CDR3 DNA: TGTGCCAGCAGTCCGACCAACGGGAGGGCCACTGAAGCTTTCTTT
CDR3 protein: CASSPTNGRATEAFF
clone size: few
D gene: -
J gene: TRBJ1-1
V gene: TRBV12-3/TRBV12-4

CDR3 DNA: TGTGCCTGGATTGGGACCCGGGGCACCTTC
CDR3 protein: CAWIGTRGTF
clone size: few
D gene: -
J gene: TRBJ1-2
V gene: TRBV30

CDR3 DNA: TGTGCCTGGAGTGAAAGACGGATTGAAGCTTTCTTT
CDR3 protein: CAWSERRIEAFF
clone size: -
D gene: -
J gene: TRBJ1-1
V gene: TRBV30

CDR3 DNA: TGTGCCAGCAGCTTGGCAACGACGAGCTATGGCTACACCTTC
CDR3 protein: CASSLATTSYGYTF
clone size: many
D gene: -
J gene: TRBJ1-2
V gene: TRBV5-4

CDR3 DNA: TGTGCCAGCAGTATAGGACCGTTCTCTGGGGCCAACGTCCTGACTTTC
CDR3 protein: CASSIGPFSGANVLTF
clone size: many
D gene: -
J gene: TRBJ2-6
V gene: TRBV28

CDR3 DNA: TGCAGTGCTAGAACGGGAGAGACCCAGTACTTC
CDR3 protein: CSARTGETQYF
clone size: -
D gene: -
J gene: TRBJ2-5
V gene: TRBV20-1

CDR3 DNA: TGTGCCACCAGTGATTTAAAGGGAGACAAATTCTCCTTC
CDR3 protein: CATSDLKGDKFSF
clone size: many
D gene: -
J gene: TRBJ1-2
V gene: TRBV24-1

CDR3 DNA: TGTGCCAGCAGTGACCTACAGGGGGCAGACGACGAGCAGTACTTC
CDR3 protein: CASSDLQGADDEQYF
clone size: -
D gene: TRBD1
J gene: TRBJ2-7
V gene: TRBV2

CDR3 DNA: TGTGCCAGCAGCAGGACGGACAGGGGGTCCTGTGGCTACACCTTC
CDR3 protein: CASSRTDRGSCGYTF
clone size: many
D gene: TRBD1
J gene: TRBJ1-2
V gene: TRBV13

CDR3 DNA: TGTGCCAGCAGTGAAGACGGGGGTGGTATCGCTGAAGCTTTCTTT
CDR3 protein: CASSEDGGGIAEAFF
clone size: many
D gene: -
J gene: TRBJ1-1
V gene: TRBV6-1

CDR3 DNA: TGTGCCAGCAGAGAGGCCCCCGGCGACACTGAAGCTTTCTTT
CDR3 protein: CASREAPGDTEAFF
clone size: many
D gene: -
J gene: TRBJ1-1
V gene: TRBV28

CDR3 DNA: TGTGCCAGCAGGAGAGGACAGGGGGACACTGAAGCTTTCTTT
CDR3 protein: CASRRGQGDTEAFF
clone size: many
D gene: TRBD1
J gene: TRBJ1-1
V gene: TRBV12-3/TRBV12-4

CDR3 DNA: TGTGCCAGCAGGCTCTCGGGCGATTCACCCCTCCACTTT
CDR3 protein: CASRLSGDSPLHF
clone size: many
D gene: -
J gene: TRBJ1-6
V gene: TRBV12-3/TRBV12-4

CDR3 DNA: TGTGCCAGCAGGGGACACTTGAACACTGAAGCTTTCTTT
CDR3 protein: CASRGHLNTEAFF
clone size: many
D gene: -
J gene: TRBJ1-1
V gene: TRBV2

CDR3 DNA: TGTGCCAGCAGCTTAGCGGGAGGGCCGGGTACGCAGTATTTT
CDR3 protein: CASSLAGGPGTQYF
clone size: many
D gene: TRBD2
J gene: TRBJ2-3
V gene: TRBV7-2

CDR3 DNA: TGCAGCGTTGTCAGGAGAAACTATGGCTACACCTTC
CDR3 protein: CSVVRRNYGYTF
clone size: many
D gene: -
J gene: TRBJ1-2
V gene: TRBV29-1

CDR3 DNA: TGTGCCAGCAGTCTAGCGGGGCGGAACGAGCAGTACTTC
CDR3 protein: CASSLAGRNEQYF
clone size: many
D gene: TRBD2
J gene: TRBJ2-7
V gene: TRBV6-1

CDR3 DNA: TGTGCCAGCAGTGGCCGGGACACACTTCGCGGCTACACCTTC
CDR3 protein: CASSGRDTLRGYTF
clone size: many
D gene: -
J gene: TRBJ1-2
V gene: TRBV6-1

CDR3 DNA: TGCGCCAGCAGCGAATACAGGGGGCGCGCACAAGAGACCCAGTACTTC
CDR3 protein: CASSEYRGRAQETQYF
clone size: many
D gene: TRBD1
J gene: TRBJ2-5
V gene: TRBV5-1

CDR3 DNA: TGTGCCAGCACCCCAAATCCCACAGGCGAAGAGACCCAGTACTTC
CDR3 protein: CASTPNPTGEETQYF
clone size: many
D gene: -
J gene: TRBJ2-5
V gene: TRBV6-5

CDR3 DNA: TGTGCCAGCAGAAGTGGACAGGGGGACGACAAAAACATTCAGTACTTC
CDR3 protein: CASRSGQGDDKNIQYF
clone size: many
D gene: TRBD1
J gene: TRBJ2-4
V gene: TRBV2

CDR3 DNA: TGTGCCAGCAGCTTACCCGGTCTTTTCTCGGAGCAGTACTTC
CDR3 protein: CASSLPGLFSEQYF
clone size: many
D gene: -
J gene: TRBJ2-7
V gene: TRBV11-2

CDR3 DNA: TGTGCCAGCGAGGGACAGGGGGCTAGCGGAGACCCCTACGAGCAGTACTTC
CDR3 protein: CASEGQGASGDPYEQYF
clone size: few
D gene: TRBD1
J gene: TRBJ2-7
V gene: TRBV6-4

CDR3 DNA: TGTGCCATCAGTCCATGGACTAGCGGGGGACCCTACGAGCAGTACTTC
CDR3 protein: CAISPWTSGGPYEQYF
clone size: -
D gene: TRBD2
J gene: TRBJ2-7
V gene: TRBV10-3

CDR3 DNA: TGCAGTGTTACCGACAGGGATCCCAATCAGCCCCAGCATTTT
CDR3 protein: CSVTDRDPNQPQHF
clone size: many
D gene: TRBD1
J gene: TRBJ1-5
V gene: TRBV20-1

CDR3 DNA: TGTGCCAGCAGCCGCGGGGCAGGGGGGGATCAGCCCCAGCATTTT
CDR3 protein: CASSRGAGGDQPQHF
clone size: -
D gene: TRBD1
J gene: TRBJ1-5
V gene: TRBV3-1

CDR3 DNA: TGTGCCAGCAGCTTATCGACAGGCGCCTACGAGCAGTACTTC
CDR3 protein: CASSLSTGAYEQYF
clone size: many
D gene: -
J gene: TRBJ2-7
V gene: TRBV7-2

CDR3 DNA: TGTGCCAGCAGCCCTAGGGGGACAGGGCCCTACGAGCAGTACTTC
CDR3 protein: CASSPRGTGPYEQYF
clone size: -
D gene: TRBD1
J gene: TRBJ2-7
V gene: TRBV11-2

CDR3 DNA: TGTGCCAGCAGTTTAGTAGGGGCCGGGGAGCTGTTTTTT
CDR3 protein: CASSLVGAGELFF
clone size: many
D gene: -
J gene: TRBJ2-2
V gene: TRBV12-3/TRBV12-4

CDR3 DNA: TGTGCCAGCAGTGAAACGGGACTTAGCAATCAGCCCCAGCATTTT
CDR3 protein: CASSETGLSNQPQHF
clone size: many
D gene: -
J gene: TRBJ1-5
V gene: TRBV6-1

CDR3 DNA: TGTGCCAGCAGCCCCGTCAGGGGGCGCGACACTGAAGCTTTCTTT
CDR3 protein: CASSPVRGRDTEAFF
clone size: many
D gene: TRBD1
J gene: TRBJ1-1
V gene: TRBV11-2

CDR3 DNA: TGTGCCAGCAGCCCTGGACTAGCGGGATGGTGGGAGCAGTACTTC
CDR3 protein: CASSPGLAGWWEQYF
clone size: many
D gene: TRBD2
J gene: TRBJ2-7
V gene: TRBV11-2

CDR3 DNA: TGTGCCAGCAGTGACTCGGCGGGAGGCAGCACAGATACGCAGTATTTT
CDR3 protein: CASSDSAGGSTDTQYF
clone size: many
D gene: TRBD2
J gene: TRBJ2-3
V gene: TRBV6-4

CDR3 DNA: TGTGCCAGCAGCGAGACCTCTGATGTATACAATGAGCAGTTCTTC
CDR3 protein: CASSETSDVYNEQFF
clone size: many
D gene: -
J gene: TRBJ2-1
V gene: TRBV6-2/TRBV6-3

CDR3 DNA: TGTGCCAGCAGCCTACGACGGGGGAACAATCAGCCCCAGCATTTT
CDR3 protein: CASSLRRGNNQPQHF
clone size: -
D gene: -
J gene: TRBJ1-5
V gene: TRBV6-1

CDR3 DNA: TGTGCCAGCACCCCGGGACAGTATCGCACTGAAGCTTTCTTT
CDR3 protein: CASTPGQYRTEAFF
clone size: many
D gene: TRBD1
J gene: TRBJ1-1
V gene: TRBV6-2/TRBV6-3

CDR3 DNA: TGTGCCAGCAGTGATAGGAGGAGAGGGGGACAGGGGACTTGGGAGCAGTACTTC
CDR3 protein: CASSDRRRGGQGTWEQYF
clone size: many
D gene: TRBD1
J gene: TRBJ2-7
V gene: TRBV25-1

CDR3 DNA: TGTGCCTGGAGAAGATGGGGGGAGGAACCCCTCCACTTT
CDR3 protein: CAWRRWGEEPLHF
clone size: many
D gene: -
J gene: TRBJ1-6
V gene: TRBV30

CDR3 DNA: TGCGCCATAAAGCTCGGGACTGTGAGGCTTCAAGAGACCCAGTACTTC
CDR3 protein: CAIKLGTVRLQETQYF
clone size: many
D gene: -
J gene: TRBJ2-5
V gene: TRBV10-1

CDR3 DNA: TGTGCCAGCAGCATCCAGCCCCGGGACTTAGCGAGAAACGGCCTCTACGAGCAGTACTTC
CDR3 protein: CASSIQPRDLARNGLYEQYF
clone size: many
D gene: -
J gene: TRBJ2-7
V gene: TRBV7-7

CDR3 DNA: TGTGCCTGGAGTGTCGTAGGGACCGGGGAGCTGTTTTTT
CDR3 protein: CAWSVVGTGELFF
clone size: -
D gene: -
J gene: TRBJ2-2
V gene: TRBV30

CDR3 DNA: TGTGCCAGCCGGGGGCGGACAGGGAATCAGCCCCAGCATTTT
CDR3 protein: CASRGRTGNQPQHF
clone size: many
D gene: TRBD1
J gene: TRBJ1-5
V gene: TRBV6-5

CDR3 DNA: TGTGCCAGCAGGATTGGACGGGTTAGCAATCAGCCCCAGCATTTT
CDR3 protein: CASRIGRVSNQPQHF
clone size: many
D gene: -
J gene: TRBJ1-5
V gene: TRBV6-1